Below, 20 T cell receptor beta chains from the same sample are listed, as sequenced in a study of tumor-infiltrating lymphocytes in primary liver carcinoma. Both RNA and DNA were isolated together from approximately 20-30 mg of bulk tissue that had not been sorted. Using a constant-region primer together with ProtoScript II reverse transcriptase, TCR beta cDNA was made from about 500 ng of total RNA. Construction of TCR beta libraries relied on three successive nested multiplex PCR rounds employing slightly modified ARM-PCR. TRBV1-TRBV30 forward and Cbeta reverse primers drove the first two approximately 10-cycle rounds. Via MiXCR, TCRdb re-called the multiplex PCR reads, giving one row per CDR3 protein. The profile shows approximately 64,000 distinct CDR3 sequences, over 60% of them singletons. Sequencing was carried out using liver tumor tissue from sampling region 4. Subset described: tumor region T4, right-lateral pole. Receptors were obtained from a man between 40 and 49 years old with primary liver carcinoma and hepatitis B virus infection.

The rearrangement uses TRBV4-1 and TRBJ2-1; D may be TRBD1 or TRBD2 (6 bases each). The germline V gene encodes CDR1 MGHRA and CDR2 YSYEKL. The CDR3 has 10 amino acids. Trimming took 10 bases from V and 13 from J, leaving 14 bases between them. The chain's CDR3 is CANGAGHQFF. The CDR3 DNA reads TGCGCCAACGGCGCGGGACATCAGTTCTTC.

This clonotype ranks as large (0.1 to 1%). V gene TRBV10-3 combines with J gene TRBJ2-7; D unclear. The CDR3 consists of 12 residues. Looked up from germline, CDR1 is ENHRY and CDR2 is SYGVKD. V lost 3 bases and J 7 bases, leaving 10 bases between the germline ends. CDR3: CAISEAGQEQYF. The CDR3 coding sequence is TGTGCCATCAGTGAAGCCGGGCAAGAGCAGTACTTC.

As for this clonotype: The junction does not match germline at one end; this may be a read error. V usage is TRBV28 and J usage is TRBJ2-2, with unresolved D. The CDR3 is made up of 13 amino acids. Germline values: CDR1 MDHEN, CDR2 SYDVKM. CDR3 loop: CTSCLQNTGELFF. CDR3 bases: TGTACCAGCTGTTTACAGAACACCGGGGAGCTGTTTTTT. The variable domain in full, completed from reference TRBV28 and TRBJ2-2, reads DVKVTQSSRYLVKRTGEKVFLECVQDMDHENMFWYRQDPGLGLRLIYFSYDVKMKEKGDIPEGYSVSREKKERFSLILESASTNQTSMYLCTSCLQNTGELFFGEGSRLTVL.

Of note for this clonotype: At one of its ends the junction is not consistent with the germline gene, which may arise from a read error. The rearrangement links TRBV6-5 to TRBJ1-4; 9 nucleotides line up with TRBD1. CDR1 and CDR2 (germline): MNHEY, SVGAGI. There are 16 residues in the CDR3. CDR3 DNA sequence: TGTGCCAGCACTTACGTATACAGGGGGCGTGATGAAAAACTGTTTTTT. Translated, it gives CASTYVYRGRDEKLFF.

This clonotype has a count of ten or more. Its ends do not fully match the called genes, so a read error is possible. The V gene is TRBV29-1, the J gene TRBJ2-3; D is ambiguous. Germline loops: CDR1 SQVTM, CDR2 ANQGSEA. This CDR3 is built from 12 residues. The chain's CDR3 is CSIETPGDTQYF. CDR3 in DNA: TGCAGCATTGAGACTCCAGGAGATACGCAGTATTTT.

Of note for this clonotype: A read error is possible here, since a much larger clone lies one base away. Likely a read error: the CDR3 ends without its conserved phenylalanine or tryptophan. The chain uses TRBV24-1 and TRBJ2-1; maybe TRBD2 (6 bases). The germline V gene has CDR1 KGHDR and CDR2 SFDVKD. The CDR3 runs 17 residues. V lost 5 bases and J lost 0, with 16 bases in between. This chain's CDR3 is CATSGTGGTSSYNEQFY. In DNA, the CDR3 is TGTGCCACCAGTGGAACGGGCGGGACGAGCTCCTACAATGAGCAGTTCTAC.

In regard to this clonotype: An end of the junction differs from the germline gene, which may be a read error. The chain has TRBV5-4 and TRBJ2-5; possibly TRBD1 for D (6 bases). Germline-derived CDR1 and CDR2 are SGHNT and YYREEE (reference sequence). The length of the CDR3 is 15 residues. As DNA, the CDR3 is TGTACCAGCAGCGACGCGACAGGCCCCCGAGAGACCCAGTACTTC. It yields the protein CTSSDATGPRETQYF.

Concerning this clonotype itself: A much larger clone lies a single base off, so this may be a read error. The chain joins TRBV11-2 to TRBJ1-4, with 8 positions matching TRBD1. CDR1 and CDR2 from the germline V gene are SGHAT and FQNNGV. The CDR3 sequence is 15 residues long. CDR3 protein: CASNLDPTGVERLFF. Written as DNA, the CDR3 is TGTGCCAGCAACTTAGACCCGACAGGGGTTGAAAGACTGTTTTTT. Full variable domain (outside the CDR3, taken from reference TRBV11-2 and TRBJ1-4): EAGVAQSPRYKIIEKRQSVAFWCNPISGHATLYWYQQILGQGPKLLIQFQNNGVVDDSQLPKDRFSAERLKGVDSTLKIQPAKLEDSAVYLCASNLDPTGVERLFFGSGTQLSVL.

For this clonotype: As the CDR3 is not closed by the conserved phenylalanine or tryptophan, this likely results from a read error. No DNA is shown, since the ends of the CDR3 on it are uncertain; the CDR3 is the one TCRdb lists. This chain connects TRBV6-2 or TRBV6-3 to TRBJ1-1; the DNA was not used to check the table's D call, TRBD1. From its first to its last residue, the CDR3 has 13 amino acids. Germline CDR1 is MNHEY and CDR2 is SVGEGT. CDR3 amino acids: CASSSPLRTEALY.

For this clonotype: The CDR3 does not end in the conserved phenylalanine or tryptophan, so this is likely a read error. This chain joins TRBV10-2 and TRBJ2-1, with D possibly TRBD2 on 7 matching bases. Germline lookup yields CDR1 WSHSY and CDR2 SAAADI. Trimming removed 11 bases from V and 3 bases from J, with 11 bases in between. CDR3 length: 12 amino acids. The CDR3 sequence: CAGGGYYNEQFS. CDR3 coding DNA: TGCGCCGGCGGGGGCTACTACAATGAGCAGTTCTCC.

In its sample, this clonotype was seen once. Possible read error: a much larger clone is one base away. CDR3 region: CASSSPGGQGPSRRAFDGYTF. The CDR3 DNA reads as TGCGCCAGCAGCTCCCCTGGAGGACAGGGACCATCCCGCCGAGCATTCGATGGCTACACCTTC. The rearrangement uses TRBV5-1 and TRBJ1-2, with TRBD1 matching 8 bases. The V and J ends lost 3 bases and 6 bases, in that order; junction bases with no gene match: 28. CDR1 is SGHRS and CDR2 is YFSETQ in the germline V gene. The CDR3 consists of 21 residues.

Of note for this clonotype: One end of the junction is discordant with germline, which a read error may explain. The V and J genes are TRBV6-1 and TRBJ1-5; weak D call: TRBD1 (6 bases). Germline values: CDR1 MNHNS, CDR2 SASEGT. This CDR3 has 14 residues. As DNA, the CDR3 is TGTGCCAACAGTGAAGGGGGAAATGATCGGCCCCAGCATTTT. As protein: CANSEGGNDRPQHF.

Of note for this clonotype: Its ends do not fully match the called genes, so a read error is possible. This chain's CDR3 is CSVEAEGLFPEAFF. CDR3 coding DNA: TGCAGTGTTGAAGCCGAAGGGCTTTTCCCTGAAGCCTTCTTT. V and J are TRBV29-1 and TRBJ1-1, with no clear D. The CDR3 covers 14 residues. Germline lookup yields CDR1 SQVTM and CDR2 ANQGSEA. The full variable domain, with the rest looked up from reference TRBV29-1 and TRBJ1-1, is SAVISQKPSRDICQRGTSLTIQCQVDSQVTMMFWYRQQPGQSLTLIATANQGSEATYESGFVIDKFPISRPNLTFSTLTVSNMSPEDSSIYLCSVEAEGLFPEAFFGQGTRLTVV.

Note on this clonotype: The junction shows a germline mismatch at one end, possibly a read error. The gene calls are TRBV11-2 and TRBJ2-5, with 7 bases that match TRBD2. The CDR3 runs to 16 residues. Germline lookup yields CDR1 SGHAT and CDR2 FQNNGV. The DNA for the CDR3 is TGTGCCAGCGGCCAAACTCCTGGCGGGGGTAAAGAGACCCAATGCTTC. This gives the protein CASGQTPGGGKETQCF.

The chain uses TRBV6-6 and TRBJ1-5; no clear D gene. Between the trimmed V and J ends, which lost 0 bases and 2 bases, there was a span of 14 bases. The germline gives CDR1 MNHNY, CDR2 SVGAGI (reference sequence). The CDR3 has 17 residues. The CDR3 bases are TGTGCCAGCAGTTACTCGATGATCCCAACTGGCAATCAGCCCCAGCATTTT. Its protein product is CASSYSMIPTGNQPQHF.

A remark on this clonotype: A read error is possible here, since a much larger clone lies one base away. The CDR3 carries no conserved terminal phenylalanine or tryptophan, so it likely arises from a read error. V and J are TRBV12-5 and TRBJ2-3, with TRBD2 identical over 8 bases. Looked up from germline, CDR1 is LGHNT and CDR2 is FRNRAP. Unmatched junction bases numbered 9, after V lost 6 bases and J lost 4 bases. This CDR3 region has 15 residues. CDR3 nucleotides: TGTGCTAGTGGCAGAGCGGGAGATGGTCCAGATACGCAGTATTAT. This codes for CASGRAGDGPDTQYY.

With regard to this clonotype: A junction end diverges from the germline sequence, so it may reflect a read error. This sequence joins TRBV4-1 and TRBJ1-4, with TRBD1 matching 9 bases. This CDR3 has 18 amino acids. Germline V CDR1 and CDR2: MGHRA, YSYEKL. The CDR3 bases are TGCGCCAGCAACCAAGCGGCGGGACAGGGTGCAACTAATGAAAAACTTTTTTTT. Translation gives CASNQAAGQGATNEKLFF.

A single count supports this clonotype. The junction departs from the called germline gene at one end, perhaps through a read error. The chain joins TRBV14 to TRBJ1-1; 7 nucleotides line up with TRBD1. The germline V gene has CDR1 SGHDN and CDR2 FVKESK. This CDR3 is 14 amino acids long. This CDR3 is CSSSPSDRLDAAFF. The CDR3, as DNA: TGTTCCAGCAGCCCTTCGGACAGGTTGGATGCGGCTTTCTTT.

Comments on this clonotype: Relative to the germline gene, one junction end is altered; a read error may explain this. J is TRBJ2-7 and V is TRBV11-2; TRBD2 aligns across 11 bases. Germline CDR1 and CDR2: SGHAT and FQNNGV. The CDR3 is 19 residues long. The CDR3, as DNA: TGTGCCAGCAGTTTAGCACGGCGGACTAGCGGGCACTTTATCTACGAACAGTACTTC. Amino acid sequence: CASSLARRTSGHFIYEQYF.

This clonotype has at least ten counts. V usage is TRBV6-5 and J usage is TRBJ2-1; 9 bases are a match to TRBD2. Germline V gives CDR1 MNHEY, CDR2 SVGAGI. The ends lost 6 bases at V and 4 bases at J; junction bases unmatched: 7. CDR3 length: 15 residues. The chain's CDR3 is CASSPAAGGYNEQFF. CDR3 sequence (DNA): TGTGCCAGCAGCCCGGCAGCGGGAGGTTACAATGAGCAGTTCTTC.